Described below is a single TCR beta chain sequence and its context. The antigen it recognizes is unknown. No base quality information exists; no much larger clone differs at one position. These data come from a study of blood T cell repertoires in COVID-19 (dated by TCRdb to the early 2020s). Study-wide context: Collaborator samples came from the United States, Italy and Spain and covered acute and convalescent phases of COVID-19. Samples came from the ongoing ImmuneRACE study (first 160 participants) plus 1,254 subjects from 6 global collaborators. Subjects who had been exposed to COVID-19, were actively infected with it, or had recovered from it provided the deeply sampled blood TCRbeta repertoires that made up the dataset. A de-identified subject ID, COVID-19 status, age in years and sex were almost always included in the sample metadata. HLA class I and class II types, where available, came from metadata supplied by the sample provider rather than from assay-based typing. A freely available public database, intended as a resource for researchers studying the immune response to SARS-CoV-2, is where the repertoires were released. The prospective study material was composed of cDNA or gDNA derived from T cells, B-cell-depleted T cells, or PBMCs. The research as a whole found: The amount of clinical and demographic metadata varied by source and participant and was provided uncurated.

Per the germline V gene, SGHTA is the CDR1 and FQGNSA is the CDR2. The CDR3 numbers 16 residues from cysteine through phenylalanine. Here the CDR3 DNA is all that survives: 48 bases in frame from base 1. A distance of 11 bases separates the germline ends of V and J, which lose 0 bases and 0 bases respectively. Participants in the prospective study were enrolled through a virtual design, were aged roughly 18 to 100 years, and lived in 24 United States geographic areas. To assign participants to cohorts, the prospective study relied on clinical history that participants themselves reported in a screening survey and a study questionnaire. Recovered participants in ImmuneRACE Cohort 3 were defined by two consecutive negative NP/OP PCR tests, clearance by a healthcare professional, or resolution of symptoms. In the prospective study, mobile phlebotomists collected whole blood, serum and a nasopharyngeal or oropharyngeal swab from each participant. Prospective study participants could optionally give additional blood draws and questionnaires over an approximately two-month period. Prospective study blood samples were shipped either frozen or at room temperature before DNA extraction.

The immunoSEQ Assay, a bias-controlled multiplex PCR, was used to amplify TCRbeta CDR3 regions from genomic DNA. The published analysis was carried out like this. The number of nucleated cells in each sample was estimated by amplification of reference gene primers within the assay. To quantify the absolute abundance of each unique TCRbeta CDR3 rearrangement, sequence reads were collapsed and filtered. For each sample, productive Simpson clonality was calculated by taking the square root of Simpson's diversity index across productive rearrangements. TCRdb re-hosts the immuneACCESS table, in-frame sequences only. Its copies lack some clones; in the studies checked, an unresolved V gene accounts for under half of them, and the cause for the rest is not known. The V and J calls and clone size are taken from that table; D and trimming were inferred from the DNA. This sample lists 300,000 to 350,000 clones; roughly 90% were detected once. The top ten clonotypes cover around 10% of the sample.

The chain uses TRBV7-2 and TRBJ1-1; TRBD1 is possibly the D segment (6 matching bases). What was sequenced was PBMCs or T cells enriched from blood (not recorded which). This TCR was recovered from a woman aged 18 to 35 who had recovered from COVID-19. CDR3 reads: CASSLAAGEMNTEAFF. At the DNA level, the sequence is TGTGCCAGCAGCTTAGCCGCAGGGGAAATGAACACTGAAGCTTTCTTT. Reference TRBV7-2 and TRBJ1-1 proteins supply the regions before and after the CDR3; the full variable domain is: GAGVSQSPSNKVTEKGKDVELRCDPISGHTALYWYRQSLGQGLEFLIYFQGNSAPDKSGLPSDRFSAERTGGSVSTLTIQRTQQEDSAVYLCASSLAAGEMNTEAFFGQGTRLTVV.